This T cell receptor beta chain was sequenced during a study of blood T cell repertoires in COVID-19. Study context: COVID-19 samples collected from the United States, Italy and Spain covered acute and convalescent phases. Sources were T cells, B-cell-depleted T cells, or PBMCs; the material itself was cDNA or gDNA.

V lost 5 bases to trimming and J lost 6 bases, with 11 bases between them. Germline-derived CDR1 and CDR2 are MNHEY and SMNVEV (reference sequence). This CDR3 is built from 13 residues. While infection was still active, Seattle patients were enrolled and then followed longitudinally. Authors' data handling: Reference gene primer amplification yielded estimated nucleated cell counts. Some clones are missing from TCRdb's copy, which holds only in-frame ones; the method was immunoSEQ multiplex PCR. That table gives V, J and clone size, and the DNA gave D and trimming. The sample has about 200,000 clones, roughly 88% seen once.

The chain is built from TRBV27 and TRBJ2-1; D unclear. This sequence originates from a man in his fifties with COVID-19, enrolled during active disease. The specimen was peripheral blood. DNA for the CDR3: TGTGCCAGCAGTCCCTCCCCTGTCAATGAGCAGTTCTTC. Translated: CASSPSPVNEQFF.